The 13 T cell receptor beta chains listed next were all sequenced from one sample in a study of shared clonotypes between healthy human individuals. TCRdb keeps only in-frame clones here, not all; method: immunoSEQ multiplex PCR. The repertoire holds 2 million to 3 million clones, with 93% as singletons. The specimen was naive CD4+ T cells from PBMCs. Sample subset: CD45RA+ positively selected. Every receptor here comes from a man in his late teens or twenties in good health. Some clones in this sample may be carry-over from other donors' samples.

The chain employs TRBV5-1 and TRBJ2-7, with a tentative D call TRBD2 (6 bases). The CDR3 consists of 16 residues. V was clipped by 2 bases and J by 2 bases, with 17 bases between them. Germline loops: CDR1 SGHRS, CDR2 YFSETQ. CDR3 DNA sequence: TGCGCCAGCAGCTTCTTGGGGTTGACGGGGGCCTACGAGCAGTACTTC. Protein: CASSFLGLTGAYEQYF. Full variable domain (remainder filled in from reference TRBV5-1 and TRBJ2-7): KAGVTQTPRYLIKTRGQQVTLSCSPISGHRSVSWYQQTPGQGLQFLFEYFSETQRNKGNFPGRFSGRQFSNSRSEMNVSTLELGDSALYLCASSFLGLTGAYEQYFGPGTRLTVT.

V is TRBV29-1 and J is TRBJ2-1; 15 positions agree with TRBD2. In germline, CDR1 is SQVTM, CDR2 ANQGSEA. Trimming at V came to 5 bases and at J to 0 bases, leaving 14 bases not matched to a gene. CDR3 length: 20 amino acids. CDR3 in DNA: TGCAGCGTTCCCAATTCCCCGGGACTAGCGGGAGGAAGCTCCTACAATGAGCAGTTCTTC. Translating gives CSVPNSPGLAGGSSYNEQFF.

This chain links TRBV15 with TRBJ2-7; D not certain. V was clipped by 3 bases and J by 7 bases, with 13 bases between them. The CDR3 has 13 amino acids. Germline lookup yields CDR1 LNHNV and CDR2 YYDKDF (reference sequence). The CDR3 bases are TGTGCCACCAGCAGGAGGTTGACTTGGGAGCAGTACTTC. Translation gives CATSRRLTWEQYF.

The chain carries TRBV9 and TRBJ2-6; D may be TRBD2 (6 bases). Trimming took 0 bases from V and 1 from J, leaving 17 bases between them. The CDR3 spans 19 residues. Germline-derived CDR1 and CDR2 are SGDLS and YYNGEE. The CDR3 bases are TGTGCCAGCAGCGTAGCTGGGAGGTCGCAGGTATCTGGGGCCAACGTCCTGACTTTC. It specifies CASSVAGRSQVSGANVLTF.

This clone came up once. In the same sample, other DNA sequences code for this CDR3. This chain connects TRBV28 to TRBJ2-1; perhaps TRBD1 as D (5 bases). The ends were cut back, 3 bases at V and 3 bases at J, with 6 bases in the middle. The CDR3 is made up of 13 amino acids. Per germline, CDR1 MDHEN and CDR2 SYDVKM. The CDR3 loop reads CASSFDSYNEQFF. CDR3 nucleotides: TGTGCCAGCAGTTTCGACAGCTACAATGAGCAGTTCTTC. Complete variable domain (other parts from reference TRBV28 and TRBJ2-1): DVKVTQSSRYLVKRTGEKVFLECVQDMDHENMFWYRQDPGLGLRLIYFSYDVKMKEKGDIPEGYSVSREKKERFSLILESASTNQTSMYLCASSFDSYNEQFFGPGTRLTVL.

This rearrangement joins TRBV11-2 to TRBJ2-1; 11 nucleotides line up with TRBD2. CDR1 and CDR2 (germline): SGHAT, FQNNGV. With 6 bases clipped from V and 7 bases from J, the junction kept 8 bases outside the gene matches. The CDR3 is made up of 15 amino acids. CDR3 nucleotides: TGTGCCAGCAGTTTTACTAGCGGGAGTGGTAATGAGCAGTTCTTC. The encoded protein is CASSFTSGSGNEQFF.

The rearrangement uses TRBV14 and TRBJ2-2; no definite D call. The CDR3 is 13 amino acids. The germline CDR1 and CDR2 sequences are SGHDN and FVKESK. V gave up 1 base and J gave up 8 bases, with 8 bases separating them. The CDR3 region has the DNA TGTGCCAGCAGCCAAGTTGAAGGTGGGGAGCTGTTTTTT. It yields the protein CASSQVEGGELFF.

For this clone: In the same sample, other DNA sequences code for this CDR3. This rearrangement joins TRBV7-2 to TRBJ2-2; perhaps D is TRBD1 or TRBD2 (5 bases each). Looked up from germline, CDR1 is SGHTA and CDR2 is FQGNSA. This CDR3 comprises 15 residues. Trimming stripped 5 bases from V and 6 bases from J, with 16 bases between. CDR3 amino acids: CASSRWDPGSGELFF. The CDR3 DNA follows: TGTGCCAGCAGCAGATGGGACCCTGGGTCCGGGGAGCTGTTTTTT.

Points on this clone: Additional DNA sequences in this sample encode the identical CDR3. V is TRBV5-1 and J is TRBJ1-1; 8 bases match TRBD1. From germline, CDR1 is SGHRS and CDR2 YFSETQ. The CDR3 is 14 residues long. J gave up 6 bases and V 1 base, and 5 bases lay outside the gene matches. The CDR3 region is CASSLITTGAEAFF. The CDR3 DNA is TGCGCCAGCAGCTTGATAACGACAGGGGCTGAAGCTTTCTTT.

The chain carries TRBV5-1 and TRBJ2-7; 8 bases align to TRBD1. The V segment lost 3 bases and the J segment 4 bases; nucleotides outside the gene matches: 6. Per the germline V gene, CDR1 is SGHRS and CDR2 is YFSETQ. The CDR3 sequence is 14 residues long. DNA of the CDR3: TGCGCCAGCAGCTCGACAGGGGCAGGGTACGAGCAGTACTTC. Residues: CASSSTGAGYEQYF.

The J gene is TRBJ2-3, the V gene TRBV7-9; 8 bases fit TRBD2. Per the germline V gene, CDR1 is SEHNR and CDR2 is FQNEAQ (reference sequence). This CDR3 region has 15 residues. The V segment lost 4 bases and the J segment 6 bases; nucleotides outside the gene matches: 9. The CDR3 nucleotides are TGTGCCAGCAGCTCATATAGCGGGGTGGGGGATACGCAGTATTTT. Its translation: CASSSYSGVGDTQYF.

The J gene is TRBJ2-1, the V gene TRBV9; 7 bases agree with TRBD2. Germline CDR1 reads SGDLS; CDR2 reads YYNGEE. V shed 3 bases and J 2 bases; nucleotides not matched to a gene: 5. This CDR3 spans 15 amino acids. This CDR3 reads CASSGREEPYNEQFF. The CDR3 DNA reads TGTGCCAGCAGCGGCCGGGAGGAACCCTACAATGAGCAGTTCTTC.

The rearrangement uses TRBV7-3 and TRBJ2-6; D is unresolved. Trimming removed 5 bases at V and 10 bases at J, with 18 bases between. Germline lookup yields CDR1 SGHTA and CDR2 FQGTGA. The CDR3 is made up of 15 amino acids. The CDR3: CASSPQAPPANVLTF. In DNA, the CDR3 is TGTGCCAGCAGCCCCCAGGCTCCACCGGCAAACGTCCTGACTTTC.